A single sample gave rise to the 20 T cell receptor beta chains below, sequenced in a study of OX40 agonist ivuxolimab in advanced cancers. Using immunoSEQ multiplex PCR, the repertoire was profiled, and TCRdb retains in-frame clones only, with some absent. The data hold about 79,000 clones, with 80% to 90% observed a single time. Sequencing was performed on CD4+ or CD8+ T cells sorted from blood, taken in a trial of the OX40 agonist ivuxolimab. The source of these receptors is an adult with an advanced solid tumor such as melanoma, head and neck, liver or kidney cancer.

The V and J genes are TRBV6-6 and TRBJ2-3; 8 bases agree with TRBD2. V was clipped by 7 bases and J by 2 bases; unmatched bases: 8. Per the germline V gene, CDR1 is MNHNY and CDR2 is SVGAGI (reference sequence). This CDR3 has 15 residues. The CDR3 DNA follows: TGTGCCAGCAACGAACAACTAGCGGTCACAGATACGCAGTATTTT. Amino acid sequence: CASNEQLAVTDTQYF.

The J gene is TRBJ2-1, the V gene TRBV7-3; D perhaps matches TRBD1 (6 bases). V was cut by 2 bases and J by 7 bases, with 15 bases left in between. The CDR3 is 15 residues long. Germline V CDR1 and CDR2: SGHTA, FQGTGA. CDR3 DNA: TGTGCCAGCAGCTTAGGGTCCTCAGGGGAAAATGAGCAGTTCTTC. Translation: CASSLGSSGENEQFF.

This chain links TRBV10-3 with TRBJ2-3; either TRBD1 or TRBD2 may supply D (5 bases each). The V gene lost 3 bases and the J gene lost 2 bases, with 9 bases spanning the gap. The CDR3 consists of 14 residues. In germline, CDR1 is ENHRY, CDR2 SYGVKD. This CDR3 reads CAISERDLTDTQYF. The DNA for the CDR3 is TGTGCCATCAGTGAAAGGGACCTCACAGATACGCAGTATTTT.

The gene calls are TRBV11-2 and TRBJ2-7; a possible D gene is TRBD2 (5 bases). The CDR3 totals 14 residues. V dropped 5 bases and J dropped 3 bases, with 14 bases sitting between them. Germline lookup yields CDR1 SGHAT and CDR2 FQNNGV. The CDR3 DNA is TGTGCCAGCAGCCACGAGGGCCCCAACTACGAGCAGTACTTC. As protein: CASSHEGPNYEQYF.

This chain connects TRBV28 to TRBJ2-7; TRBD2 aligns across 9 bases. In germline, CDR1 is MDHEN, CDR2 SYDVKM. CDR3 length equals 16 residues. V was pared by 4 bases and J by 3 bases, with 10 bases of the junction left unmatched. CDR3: CASSSFGREGVYEQYF. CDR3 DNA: TGTGCCAGCAGTTCCTTTGGGCGGGAGGGCGTCTACGAGCAGTACTTC.

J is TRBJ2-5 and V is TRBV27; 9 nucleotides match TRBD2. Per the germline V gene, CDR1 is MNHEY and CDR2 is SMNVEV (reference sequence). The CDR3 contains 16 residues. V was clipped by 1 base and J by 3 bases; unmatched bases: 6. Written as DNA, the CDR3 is TGTGCCAGCAGTTTATGGGGCGGGGGGGGTAAAGAGACCCAGTACTTC. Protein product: CASSLWGGGGKETQYF.

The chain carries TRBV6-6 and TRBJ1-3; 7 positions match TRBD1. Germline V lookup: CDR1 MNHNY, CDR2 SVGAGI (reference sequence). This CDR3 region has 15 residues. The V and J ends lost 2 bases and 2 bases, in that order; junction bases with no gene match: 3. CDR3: CASSYQGGPGNTIYF. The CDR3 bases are TGTGCCAGCAGTTACCAGGGGGGTCCTGGAAACACCATATATTTT.

Here the CDR3 reads CASSLDPRATEAFF. For the CDR3, the DNA is TGTGCCAGCAGCTTAGATCCCAGGGCCACTGAAGCTTTCTTT. This chain links TRBV11-2 with TRBJ1-1; D may be TRBD1 (5 bases). Looked up from germline, CDR1 is SGHAT and CDR2 is FQNNGV. Trimming pared 0 bases from V and 4 bases from J, leaving 9 bases between. This CDR3 has 14 amino acids. Based on the CDR3 plus reference TRBV11-2 and TRBJ1-1, the full variable domain is EAGVAQSPRYKIIEKRQSVAFWCNPISGHATLYWYQQILGQGPKLLIQFQNNGVVDDSQLPKDRFSAERLKGVDSTLKIQPAKLEDSAVYLCASSLDPRATEAFFGQGTRLTVV.

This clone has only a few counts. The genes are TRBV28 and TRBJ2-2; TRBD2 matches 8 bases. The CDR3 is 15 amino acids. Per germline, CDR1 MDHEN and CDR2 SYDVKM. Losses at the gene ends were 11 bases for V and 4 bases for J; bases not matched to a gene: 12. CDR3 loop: CAATGRGGATGELFF. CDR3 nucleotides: TGTGCCGCCACCGGGAGGGGGGGTGCCACCGGGGAGCTGTTTTTT. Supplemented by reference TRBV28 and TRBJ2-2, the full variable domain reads DVKVTQSSRYLVKRTGEKVFLECVQDMDHENMFWYRQDPGLGLRLIYFSYDVKMKEKGDIPEGYSVSREKKERFSLILESASTNQTSMYLCAATGRGGATGELFFGEGSRLTVL.

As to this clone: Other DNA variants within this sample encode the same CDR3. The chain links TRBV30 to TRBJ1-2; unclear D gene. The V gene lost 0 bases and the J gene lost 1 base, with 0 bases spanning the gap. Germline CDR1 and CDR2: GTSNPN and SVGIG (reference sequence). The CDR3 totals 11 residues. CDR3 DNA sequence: TGTGCCTGGAGTGTTAACTATGGCTACACCTTC. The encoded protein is CAWSVNYGYTF. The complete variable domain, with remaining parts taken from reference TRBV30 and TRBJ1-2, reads SQTIHQWPATLVQPVGSPLSLECTVEGTSNPNLYWYRQAAGRGLQLLFYSVGIGQISSEVPQNLSASRPQDRQFILSSKKLLLSDSGFYLCAWSVNYGYTFGSGTRLTVV.

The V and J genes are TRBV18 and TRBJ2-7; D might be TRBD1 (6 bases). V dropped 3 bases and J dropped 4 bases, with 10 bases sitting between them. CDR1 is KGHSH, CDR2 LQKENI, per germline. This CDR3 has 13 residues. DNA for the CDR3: TGTGCCAGCTCACCCACACAGGGTTACGAGCAGTACTTC. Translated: CASSPTQGYEQYF. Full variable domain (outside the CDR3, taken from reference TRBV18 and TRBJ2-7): NAGVMQNPRHLVRRRGQEARLRCSPMKGHSHVYWYRQLPEEGLKFMVYLQKENIIDESGMPKERFSAEFPKEGPSILRIQQVVRGDSAAYFCASSPTQGYEQYFGPGTRLTVT.

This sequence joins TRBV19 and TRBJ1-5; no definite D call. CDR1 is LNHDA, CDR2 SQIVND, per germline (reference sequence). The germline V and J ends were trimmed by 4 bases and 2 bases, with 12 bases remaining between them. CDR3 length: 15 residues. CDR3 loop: CASSTFSIRNQPQHF. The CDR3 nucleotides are TGTGCCAGTAGTACCTTCTCGATCCGCAATCAGCCCCAGCATTTT.

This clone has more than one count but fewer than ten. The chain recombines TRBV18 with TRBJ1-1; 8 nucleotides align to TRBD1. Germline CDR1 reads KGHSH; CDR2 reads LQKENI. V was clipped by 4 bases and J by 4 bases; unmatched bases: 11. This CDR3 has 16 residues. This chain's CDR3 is CASSRVTGGTGTEAFF. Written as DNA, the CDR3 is TGTGCCAGCTCACGAGTCACAGGGGGAACGGGCACTGAAGCTTTCTTT.

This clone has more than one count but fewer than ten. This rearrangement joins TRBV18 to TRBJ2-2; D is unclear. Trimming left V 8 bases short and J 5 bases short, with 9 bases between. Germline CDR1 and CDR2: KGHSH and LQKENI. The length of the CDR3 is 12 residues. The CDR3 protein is CASRPGTGELFF. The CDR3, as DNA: TGTGCCAGCCGACCCGGGACCGGGGAGCTGTTTTTT.

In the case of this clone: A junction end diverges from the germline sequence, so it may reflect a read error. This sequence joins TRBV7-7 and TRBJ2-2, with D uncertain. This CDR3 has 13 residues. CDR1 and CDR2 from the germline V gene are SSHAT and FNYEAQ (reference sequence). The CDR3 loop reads CASSQRSSGELFF. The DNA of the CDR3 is TGTGCTAGCAGCCAACGGAGCTCCGGGGAGCTGTTTTTT. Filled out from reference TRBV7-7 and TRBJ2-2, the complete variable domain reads GAGVSQSPRYKVTKRGQDVTLRCDPISSHATLYWYQQALGQGPEFLTYFNYEAQPDKSGLPSDRFSAERPEGSISTLTIQRTEQRDSAMYRCASSQRSSGELFFGEGSRLTVL.

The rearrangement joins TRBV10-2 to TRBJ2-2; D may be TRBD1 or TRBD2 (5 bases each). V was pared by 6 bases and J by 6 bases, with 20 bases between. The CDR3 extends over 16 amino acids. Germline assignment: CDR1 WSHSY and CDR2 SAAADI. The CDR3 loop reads CASRSLSVGTPGELFF. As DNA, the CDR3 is TGCGCCAGCAGAAGCTTATCTGTGGGGACGCCCGGGGAGCTGTTTTTT.

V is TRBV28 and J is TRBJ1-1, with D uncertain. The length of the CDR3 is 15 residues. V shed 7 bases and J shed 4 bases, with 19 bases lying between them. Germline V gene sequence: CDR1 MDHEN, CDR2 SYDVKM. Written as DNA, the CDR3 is TGTGCCAGCACCCCGTCGTCCTCCCCGGGCACTGAAGCTTTCTTT. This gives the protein CASTPSSSPGTEAFF. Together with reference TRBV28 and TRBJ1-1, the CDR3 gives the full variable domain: DVKVTQSSRYLVKRTGEKVFLECVQDMDHENMFWYRQDPGLGLRLIYFSYDVKMKEKGDIPEGYSVSREKKERFSLILESASTNQTSMYLCASTPSSSPGTEAFFGQGTRLTVV.

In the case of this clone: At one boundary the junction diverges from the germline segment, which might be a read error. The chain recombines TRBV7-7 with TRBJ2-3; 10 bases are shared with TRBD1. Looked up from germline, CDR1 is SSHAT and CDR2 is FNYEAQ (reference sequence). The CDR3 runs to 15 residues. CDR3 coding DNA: TGTGCTAGCAGCTTAGGGACAGGGGATGCAGATACGCAGTATTTT. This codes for CASSLGTGDADTQYF.

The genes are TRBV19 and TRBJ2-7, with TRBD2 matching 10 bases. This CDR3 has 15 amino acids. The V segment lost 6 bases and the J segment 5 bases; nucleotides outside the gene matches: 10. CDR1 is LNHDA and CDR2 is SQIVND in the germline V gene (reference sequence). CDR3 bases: TGTGCCAGTAGGAAGGCCGGGACTAGCGACCACGAGCAGTACTTC. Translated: CASRKAGTSDHEQYF.

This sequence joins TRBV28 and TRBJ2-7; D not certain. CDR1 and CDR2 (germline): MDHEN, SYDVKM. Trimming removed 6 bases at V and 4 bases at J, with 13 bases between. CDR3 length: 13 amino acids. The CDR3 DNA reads TGTGCCAGCAGGAACACGGTGGGTTACGAGCAGTACTTC. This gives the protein CASRNTVGYEQYF.